Listed below are T cell receptor beta chains from one sample, sequenced in a study of siplizumab effects on memory and regulatory T cells. Sequencing used immunoSEQ multiplex PCR; TCRdb keeps in-frame clones, though not all of them. The data contain about 94,000 clones, approximately 95% of them singletons. The sample consisted of non-Treg CD4+ T cells sorted from blood. These receptors all stem from a human donor in good health. Each CDR3 is given with its conserved first and last residue. Each record gives: J gene, clone size, CDR3 length, V gene, D gene, CDR3 protein, CDR3 DNA. A D gene is named only where the DNA matches it firmly. Expanded clones are given a class, and other clones once, few, many or no size at all.

TRBJ2-7	.	18	TRBV5-1	TRBD1	CASSPGQGFPISSYEQYF	TGCGCCAGCAGCCCGGGACAGGGATTTCCCATATCCTCCTACGAGCAGTACTTC
TRBJ1-1	.	14	TRBV5-8	.	CASSTRQTNTEAFF	TGTGCCAGCAGCACAAGACAGACGAACACTGAAGCTTTCTTT
TRBJ1-4	.	14	TRBV7-2	.	CASSFQGGNEKLFF	TGTGCCAGCAGCTTTCAAGGCGGCAATGAAAAACTGTTTTTT
TRBJ1-2	.	13	TRBV18	.	CASSPNTVYGYTF	TGTGCCAGCTCACCAAACACAGTCTATGGCTACACCTTC
TRBJ1-1	.	13	TRBV7-2	TRBD1	CASSLTGTGEAFF	TGTGCCAGCAGCTTAACCGGGACAGGGGAAGCTTTCTTT
TRBJ1-3	.	12	TRBV9	.	CASSVEGNTIYF	TGTGCCAGCAGCGTTGAAGGAAACACCATATATTTT
TRBJ2-5	.	14	TRBV4-3	.	CASSQDRGRETQYF	TGCGCCAGCAGCCAAGATAGGGGTCGGGAGACCCAGTACTTC
TRBJ2-6	.	19	TRBV18	.	CASSSQTIGGYSGANVLTF	TGTGCCAGCTCAAGCCAAACCATTGGGGGCTACTCTGGGGCCAACGTCCTGACTTTC
TRBJ2-5	once	13	TRBV5-4	.	CASSLALQETQYF	TGTGCCAGCAGCTTGGCCCTTCAAGAGACCCAGTACTTC
TRBJ2-7	.	18	TRBV5-4	TRBD2	CASSTGLAGPAKSYEQYF	TGTGCCAGCAGCACGGGACTAGCGGGACCCGCGAAGTCCTACGAGCAGTACTTC
TRBJ1-1	once	13	TRBV19	TRBD1	CASLGQTFGEAFF	TGTGCCAGCTTGGGACAGACGTTCGGTGAAGCTTTCTTT
TRBJ1-1	.	15	TRBV5-4	TRBD1	CASSLRQGRYTEAFF	TGTGCCAGCAGCCTAAGACAGGGAAGGTACACTGAAGCTTTCTTT
TRBJ1-2	.	12	TRBV12-5	.	CASGLTGGGYTF	TGTGCTAGTGGCCTGACAGGAGGGGGCTACACCTTC
TRBJ2-7	.	15	TRBV6-6	TRBD2	CASTLTSGESYEQYF	TGTGCCAGCACCCTAACTAGCGGGGAAAGCTACGAGCAGTACTTC
TRBJ1-1	.	16	TRBV5-1	TRBD1	CASSPSWGTGNTEAFF	TGCGCCAGCAGCCCAAGCTGGGGGACAGGGAACACTGAAGCTTTCTTT
TRBJ1-1	once	12	TRBV18	.	CASSKNRDGTFF	TGTGCCAGCTCAAAAAACCGGGACGGAACTTTCTTT
TRBJ2-5	.	14	TRBV7-8	TRBD1	CASSPPTGKGTQYF	TGTGCCAGCAGCCCACCGACAGGGAAGGGGACCCAGTACTTC
TRBJ2-2	.	14	TRBV12-5	.	CASGHGQNTGELFF	TGTGCTAGTGGCCACGGACAGAACACCGGGGAGCTGTTTTTT
TRBJ1-4	.	15	TRBV6-5	TRBD1	CASSQGGQGVEKLFF	TGTGCCAGCAGCCAGGGGGGACAGGGGGTCGAAAAACTGTTTTTT
TRBJ2-7	.	14	TRBV5-7	.	CASSSGQTLYEQYF	TGTGCCAGCAGCTCCGGACAGACTTTGTACGAGCAGTACTTC
TRBJ2-1	.	13	TRBV7-2	.	CASSLDGGNEQFF	TGTGCCAGCAGCTTAGACGGGGGCAATGAGCAGTTCTTC
TRBJ1-1	.	15	TRBV19	TRBD1	CASSIEGQGAAEAFF	TGTGCCAGTAGTATAGAGGGGCAGGGGGCGGCTGAAGCTTTCTTT
TRBJ2-3	.	13	TRBV15	.	CATRGGTTDTQYF	TGTGCCACCAGGGGGGGAACCACAGATACGCAGTATTTT
TRBJ2-7	.	13	TRBV25-1	.	CASSEQVSYEQYF	TGTGCCAGCAGTGAGCAAGTCTCCTACGAGCAGTACTTC
TRBJ2-1	.	13	TRBV15	.	CATSRVTSYEQFF	TGTGCCACCAGCAGAGTAACTAGCTATGAGCAGTTCTTC
TRBJ1-2	.	14	TRBV27	.	CASSRTLGGYGYTF	TGTGCCAGCAGTAGGACCCTAGGGGGATATGGCTACACCTTC
TRBJ2-7	.	14	TRBV7-2	TRBD1	CASSVGQVFYEQYF	TGTGCCAGCAGCGTGGGACAGGTCTTCTACGAGCAGTACTTC
TRBJ1-4	.	13	TRBV2	.	CASRYREGEKLFF	TGTGCCAGCAGGTACAGGGAGGGTGAAAAACTGTTTTTT
TRBJ1-1	.	14	TRBV30	.	CAWSWLGGNTEAFF	TGTGCCTGGAGTTGGTTAGGGGGGAACACTGAAGCTTTCTTT
TRBJ2-7	.	14	TRBV7-9	.	CASSSPGNFYEQYF	TGTGCCAGCAGCTCCCCAGGGAATTTCTACGAGCAGTACTTC
TRBJ2-4	.	17	TRBV5-1	TRBD1	CASSQFGQGRAKNIQYF	TGCGCCAGCAGCCAATTTGGACAGGGGCGAGCCAAAAACATTCAGTACTTC
TRBJ1-5	.	14	TRBV7-2	TRBD1	CASSSGTVNQPQHF	TGTGCCAGCAGCTCCGGGACAGTCAATCAGCCCCAGCATTTT
TRBJ1-1	.	13	TRBV5-1	.	CASSLDSNTEAFF	TGCGCCAGCAGCTTGGATTCGAACACTGAAGCTTTCTTT
TRBJ2-5	.	17	TRBV5-4	.	CASSSPGSGRNQETQYF	TGTGCCAGCAGCTCGCCGGGCAGCGGGCGAAACCAAGAGACCCAGTACTTC
TRBJ2-7	once	10	TRBV6-5	.	CASSSSPRRF	TGTGCCAGCAGTTCTTCACCGAGACGATTC
TRBJ1-2	.	14	TRBV5-4	.	CASSLSPGYYGYTF	TGTGCCAGCAGCTTGTCGCCGGGTTACTATGGCTACACCTTC
TRBJ2-7	.	19	TRBV27	TRBD2	CASSPVPGLAGERSYEQYF	TGTGCCAGCAGTCCCGTCCCCGGACTAGCGGGGGAACGCTCCTACGAGCAGTACTTC
TRBJ1-4	.	14	TRBV30	.	CAWSKDSLNEKLFF	TGTGCCTGGAGTAAGGACAGCCTTAATGAAAAACTGTTTTTT
TRBJ2-5	once	15	TRBV5-4	.	CASSLGADLQETQYF	TGTGCCAGCAGCTTGGGCGCGGACCTCCAAGAGACCCAGTACTTC
TRBJ2-3	once	13	TRBV11-3	.	CASRQGGTDTQYF	TGTGCCAGCAGGCAGGGAGGCACAGATACGCAGTATTTT
TRBJ2-3	.	16	TRBV18	.	CASSTLLGGGGDTQYF	TGTGCCAGCTCCACACTCCTGGGGGGTGGTGGAGATACGCAGTATTTT
TRBJ2-7	.	13	TRBV4-1	.	CASSHGTSYEQYF	TGCGCCAGCAGCCACGGGACCAGCTACGAGCAGTACTTC
TRBJ1-1	.	14	TRBV6-5	.	CASRPRTENTEAFF	TGTGCCAGCAGACCCCGGACAGAGAACACTGAAGCTTTCTTT
TRBJ1-2	.	13	TRBV30	.	CAWSPRGVYGYTF	TGTGCCTGGAGTCCAAGGGGGGTCTATGGCTACACCTTC
TRBJ2-1	.	15	TRBV27	TRBD2	CASSLRLAGNNEQFF	TGTGCCAGCAGTTTACGTCTAGCGGGAAACAATGAGCAGTTCTTC
TRBJ1-2	.	13	TRBV2	TRBD1	CASSEGTGYPQTF	TGTGCCAGCAGCGAGGGGACAGGGTATCCCCAGACCTTC
TRBJ1-2	.	13	TRBV30	.	CAWTRTRGDGYTF	TGTGCCTGGACAAGGACAAGGGGGGATGGCTACACCTTC